This entry lists 10 T cell receptor beta chains sequenced from one sample in a study of blood T cells in healthy people across ages. Through a sample-barcoded 5' primer and a J-beta primer mix, a second PCR was run for roughly 6 to 11 cycles. TCRdb fed the 5' RACE reads into MiXCR, producing one record per CDR3 protein. The sample has 800,000 to 950,000 distinct CDR3 sequences, about 27% seen once; the top ten hold about 10%. These data were likewise used in another study, on T cells of mothers and their children.

The sample comprised blood. Every receptor here comes from a woman in her thirties or forties in good health.

This sequence joins TRBV7-9 and TRBJ1-5; tentatively, D is TRBD1 (6 bases). This CDR3 contains 17 residues. V shed 4 bases and J shed 0 bases, with 16 bases lying between them. Germline assignment: CDR1 SEHNR and CDR2 FQNEAQ (reference sequence). CDR3 nucleotide sequence: TGTGCCAGCAGCTCCACCCGCGGACAGTTTAGCAATCAGCCCCAGCATTTT. Translating it yields CASSSTRGQFSNQPQHF. Filled out from reference TRBV7-9 and TRBJ1-5, the complete variable domain reads DTGVSQNPRHKITKRGQNVTFRCDPISEHNRLYWYRQTLGQGPEFLTYFQNEAQLEKSRLLSDRFSAERPKGSFSTLEIQRTEQGDSAMYLCASSSTRGQFSNQPQHFGDGTRLSIL.

The V and J genes are TRBV7-9 and TRBJ1-2, with D unresolved. Per germline, CDR1 SEHNR and CDR2 FQNEAQ (reference sequence). CDR3 size: 12 residues. The germline V and J ends were trimmed by 3 bases and 6 bases, with 8 bases remaining between them. CDR3 coding DNA: TGTGCCAGCAGCTTTCCCGATAATGGCTACACCTTC. It is translated as CASSFPDNGYTF.

This chain joins TRBV5-5 and TRBJ2-1; D is uncertain. Per the germline V gene, CDR1 is SGHKS and CDR2 is YYEKEE (reference sequence). This CDR3 region has 16 residues. V was clipped by 0 bases and J by 4 bases, with 14 bases between them. CDR3 residues: CASSLAGRILYNEQFF. The CDR3 DNA is TGTGCCAGCAGCTTGGCTGGGCGGATCCTTTACAATGAGCAGTTCTTC.

The CDR3 bases are TGTGCCAGCAGTTTCAGCGGCAGTCCTCCCTACGGGCAGTACTTC. Its protein is CASSFSGSPPYGQYF. This chain connects TRBV27 to TRBJ2-4, with D possibly matching TRBD2 (5 bases). Germline lookup yields CDR1 MNHEY and CDR2 SMNVEV (reference sequence). Trimming cost V 3 bases and J 13 bases, with 22 bases left between them. The length of the CDR3 is 15 residues.

The chain is built from TRBV5-1 and TRBJ2-1; D not resolved. Deletions cut 0 bases from V and 4 bases from J, with 11 bases between. In germline, CDR1 is SGHRS, CDR2 YFSETQ. The CDR3 loop spans 15 amino acids. The CDR3 region has the DNA TGCGCCAGCAGCTTGGCGGGTTATGGATACAATGAGCAGTTCTTC. Encoded protein: CASSLAGYGYNEQFF.

V is TRBV29-1 and J is TRBJ2-3; D is undetermined. Germline V CDR1 and CDR2: SQVTM, ANQGSEA. This CDR3 region has 14 residues. Deletions cut 4 bases from V and 0 bases from J, with 11 bases between. The CDR3: CSVGSYRSTDTQYF. As DNA, the CDR3 is TGCAGCGTTGGGAGCTACAGAAGCACAGATACGCAGTATTTT.

The V and J genes are TRBV6-5 and TRBJ2-1; 12 bases match TRBD2. The CDR3 sequence is 15 residues long. Germline V gives CDR1 MNHEY, CDR2 SVGAGI. After removal of 7 bases from V and 3 bases from J, the junction contained 4 bases not matched to a gene. The DNA of the CDR3 is TGTGCCAGCACCAGACTAGCGGGGGACTACAATGAGCAGTTCTTC. This encodes CASTRLAGDYNEQFF.

V and J are TRBV20-1 and TRBJ1-3; 8 bases are a match to TRBD1. The CDR3 runs to 15 residues. The trim removed 6 bases at V and 0 bases at J, leaving 7 bases unmatched. Per germline, CDR1 DFQATT and CDR2 SNEGSKA (reference sequence). This CDR3 reads CSAPLGQGSGNTIYF. CDR3 coding DNA: TGCAGTGCGCCCCTAGGACAGGGCTCTGGAAACACCATATATTTT.

The chain has TRBV13 and TRBJ1-6, with 10 bases fitting TRBD1. Looked up from germline, CDR1 is PRHDT and CDR2 is FYEKMQ (reference sequence). The CDR3 totals 15 residues. Unmatched junction bases numbered 7, after V lost 5 bases and J lost 9 bases. Written as DNA, the CDR3 is TGTGCCAGCAGCCCCGTGGGACAGGGGAGTTCACCCCTCCACTTT. Its translation: CASSPVGQGSSPLHF.

The chain links TRBV28 to TRBJ1-2, with 9 nucleotides matching TRBD1. The V gene end was trimmed by 5 bases and the J gene end by 2 bases; junction bases not matched to a gene: 3. The V gene's germline CDR1 is MDHEN and CDR2 SYDVKM. The CDR3 is 14 amino acids. CDR3 DNA: TGTGCCAGCAGTATCGACAGGGGGAACTATGGCTACACCTTC. Translating it yields CASSIDRGNYGYTF.